This TCR beta chain came from a study of T-cell memory formation after mild COVID-19 (dated by TCRdb to about 2021). General notes on the study: TCR sequence clusters from the two donors were found to be largely donor specific. Two young, previously healthy adult volunteers, one female and one male, were included in the cohort. Longitudinal TCRalpha and TCRbeta repertoire sequencing tracked T-cell clones expanding and contracting after mild COVID-19 in a couple of donors. Findings and caveats that apply to the study as a whole: Clones that contracted from day 15 to 85 showed balanced CD4/CD8 phenotypes, whereas a second wave of clones that expanded from day 15 to 37 leaned towards CD4+. Some responding clones were detected in pre-infection memory, which suggested that pre-existing cross-reactive memory T cells had joined the SARS-CoV-2 response. Only two mild cases were covered by the study, and larger cohorts that include severe cases with pre-infection samples were considered necessary. SARS-CoV-2 specificity of the second-wave clones peaking on day 37 was not confirmed. Contracting CD4+ clones turned up mainly in the CM and EM memory subsets, whereas EMRA was where CD8+ clones were enriched.

CDR1 and CDR2 (MNHEY, SVGAGI) derive from the germline V gene. The CDR3, cysteine through phenylalanine, is 14 amino acids long. Only the CDR3 part of the read is kept: 42 bases, read in frame from the first base. V loses 0 bases of germline sequence and J loses 10 bases, and the interval between the two ends is 15 bases. Notes on this clonotype: The clone's antigen remains unknown. No much larger clonotype is one base removed from it; base qualities were not supplied.

Sequencing instrument: Illumina NovaSeq 6000. TCRalpha and TCRbeta cDNA libraries were built by 5'RACE with constant-segment primers, adding sample barcodes and unique molecular identifiers. Trizol reagent was used to extract RNA from every sample. Amplification of the libraries took two PCR steps, and the second step added a second sample barcode plus Illumina TruSeq adapters. Libraries were sequenced on an Illumina NovaSeq with 2 x 150 bp paired-end reads. The authors' analysis ran thus. Demultiplexing of reads and collapsing into UMI-guided consensus sequences were performed with migec v1.2.7. Using mixcr v2.1.11, UMI consensuses were aligned to TRA and TRB V and J templates and then assembled into clonotypes. A clonotype was counted as expanded or contracted only when both edgeR and NoisET called the clonotype significant, with the noise models trained on biological replicates. For edgeR calls, the cutoffs were a false discovery rate-adjusted p below 0.01 and a log2 fold-change threshold of 1. As an exploratory analysis of dynamics, PCA with hierarchical clustering was applied to max-normalized trajectories of the 1000 most abundant clonotypes. Separately sequenced CD4+ and CD8+ repertoires were used to assign a CD4 or CD8 phenotype to each responding clone. The public reads were reanalyzed by TCRdb: fastp trimming at Q25, MiXCR alignment, in-frame beta chains only. When rows share a CDR3 protein, they turn into one entry using the most common DNA and genes. Clone size and V and J calls follow TCRdb, not the original study. The sample table lists roughly 350,000 distinct CDR3 sequences, 25% to 30% of them with a count of one. The ten largest clones represent about 14% of the sample.

Ficoll-Paque density gradient centrifugation was used to isolate PBMCs. The sequence joins TRBV6-5 to TRBJ1-2; the D gene is possibly TRBD1, with 5 bases matching. The sequenced sample consisted of PBMCs or a T cell subset sorted from them (not recorded which). This TCR was sampled from an adult woman who had mild COVID-19 (a few samples of this study predate the infection). The sample titles of this study are shuffled in the database, so cell type and time point are left out; the donor was told from shared clones. The nucleotide sequence is given as TGTGCCAGCAGTTACTCCGGGACCCAAGGGGACTACACCTTC. The resulting protein is CASSYSGTQGDYTF.